Listed below are T cell receptor beta chains from one sample, sequenced in a study of cytomegalovirus exposure and HLA in healthy donors. Produced via immunoSEQ multiplex PCR; TCRdb's table is partial and in-frame only. The data hold fewer than 200,000 clones, with roughly 8.7% observed a single time. Sequencing input: PBMCs. Source of these receptors: a woman in her 30s in good health and CMV-seropositive. Both conserved end residues are part of each CDR3. The D gene is left open where the match is weak. The listing skips clone size in some rows; elsewhere it reads once, few, many or a size class.

>few|TRBV7-9|-|TRBJ1-2
TGTGCCAGCAGCCCTGGAGACTATGGCTACACCTTC
CASSPGDYGYTF
>-|TRBV4-2|-|TRBJ1-4
TGTGCCAGCAGCCAAGAGGGGGGGAGGGCTAATGAAAAACTGTTTTTT
CASSQEGGRANEKLFF
>few|TRBV6-6|-|TRBJ2-6
TGTGCCAGCAGTTACTCGAGGAGTGGGGCCAACGTCCTGACTTTC
CASSYSRSGANVLTF
>-|TRBV7-2|-|TRBJ2-1
TGTGCCAGCAGCTCGGACAGAAAGACCTACAATGAGCAGTTCTTC
CASSSDRKTYNEQFF
>few|TRBV18|-|TRBJ2-5
TGTGCCAGCTCGCGGGACTTCTCGGAAGAGACCCAGTACTTC
CASSRDFSEETQYF
>few|TRBV5-4|-|TRBJ2-4
TGTGCCAGCAGCTTGGGGACTATGAAAAACATTCAGTACTTC
CASSLGTMKNIQYF
>-|TRBV5-3|TRBD1|TRBJ2-7
TGTGCCAGAAGCTTAAGGACAGGAGTCTCCTACGAGCAGTACTTC
CARSLRTGVSYEQYF
>-|TRBV5-4|-|TRBJ2-5
TGTGCCAGCAGCTTATTAAAGAGCGTAGAGATGTCAAAGACCCAGTACTTC
CASSLLKSVEMSKTQYF
>-|TRBV7-2|TRBD2|TRBJ2-3
TGTGCCAGCAGCTTAGCTAGCGGGAACACAGATACGCAGTATTTT
CASSLASGNTDTQYF
>few|TRBV27|-|TRBJ2-7
TGTGCCAGCAGTTTTGGGACTTGCTCCTACGAGCAGTACTTC
CASSFGTCSYEQYF
>-|TRBV6-1|TRBD1|TRBJ1-2
TGTGCCAGCAGTGACAGGGGGTATGCTAACTATGGCTACACCTTC
CASSDRGYANYGYTF
>-|TRBV10-3|-|TRBJ2-1
TGTGCCATCAGTGAGTCGTCGCCTAGCTCCTACAATGAGCAGTTCTTC
CAISESSPSSYNEQFF
>few|TRBV30|-|TRBJ1-5
TGTGCCTGGAGTCTGCCCGGGACTCAGAATCAGCCCCAGCATTTT
CAWSLPGTQNQPQHF
>-|TRBV19|-|TRBJ1-3
TGTGCCAGTAGGCACAGGTCCCCCTCTGGAAACACCATATATTTT
CASRHRSPSGNTIYF
>-|TRBV29-1|TRBD1|TRBJ1-2
TGCAGCGTGACCGAGAAACAGGGGTCACGATTCTATTGCTACACCTTC
CSVTEKQGSRFYCYTF
>-|TRBV27|TRBD2|TRBJ2-5
TGTGCCAGCAGTTTAGGAGCGGGAGGTCTACCCCAGTACTTC
CASSLGAGGLPQYF
>-|TRBV11-3|TRBD2|TRBJ2-7
TGTGCCAGCAGCTTAGGGGGAGGGCTCGGGGGCGAGCAGTACTTC
CASSLGGGLGGEQYF
>-|TRBV5-4|-|TRBJ2-7
TGTGCCAGCAGCTTTAAGGGGCTTAGGACCTACGAGCAGTACTTC
CASSFKGLRTYEQYF
>-|TRBV7-9|TRBD2|TRBJ2-3
TGTGCCAGCAGTCCTTTCAGCGGGAGAGGTGGAGATACGCAGTATTTT
CASSPFSGRGGDTQYF
>few|TRBV25-1|-|TRBJ2-1
TGTGCCAGTGCTGGGGGGAATGAGCAGTTCTTC
CASAGGNEQFF
>-|TRBV5-4|TRBD2|TRBJ2-5
TGTGCCAGCAGCGCGGGACGTCTGGGACTACAAGAGACCCAGTACTTC
CASSAGRLGLQETQYF
>few|TRBV11-2|-|TRBJ2-7
TGTGCCAGCAGCTTAGTAGGTGCAAGGGGTAGGTACGAGCAGTACTTC
CASSLVGARGRYEQYF
>few|TRBV18|-|TRBJ2-1
TGTGCCAGCTCACCCCGCTCTCGTATCTCAGGGGAGTTCGGCAATGAGCAGTTCTTC
CASSPRSRISGEFGNEQFF